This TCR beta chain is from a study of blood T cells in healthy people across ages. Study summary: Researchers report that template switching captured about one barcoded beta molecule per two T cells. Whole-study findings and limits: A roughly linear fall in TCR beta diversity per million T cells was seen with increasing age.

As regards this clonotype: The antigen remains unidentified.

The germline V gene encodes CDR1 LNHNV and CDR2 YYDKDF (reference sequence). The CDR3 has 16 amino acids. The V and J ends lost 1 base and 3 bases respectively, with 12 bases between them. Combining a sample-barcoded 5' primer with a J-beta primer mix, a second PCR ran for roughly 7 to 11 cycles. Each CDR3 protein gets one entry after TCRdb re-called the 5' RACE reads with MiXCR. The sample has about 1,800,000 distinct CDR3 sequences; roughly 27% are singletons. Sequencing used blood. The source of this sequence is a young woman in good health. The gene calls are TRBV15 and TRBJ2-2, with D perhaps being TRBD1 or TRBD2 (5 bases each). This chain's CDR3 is CATSRVTRGDTGELFF. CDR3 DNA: TGTGCCACCAGCAGAGTTACTAGAGGGGACACCGGGGAGCTGTTTTTT.